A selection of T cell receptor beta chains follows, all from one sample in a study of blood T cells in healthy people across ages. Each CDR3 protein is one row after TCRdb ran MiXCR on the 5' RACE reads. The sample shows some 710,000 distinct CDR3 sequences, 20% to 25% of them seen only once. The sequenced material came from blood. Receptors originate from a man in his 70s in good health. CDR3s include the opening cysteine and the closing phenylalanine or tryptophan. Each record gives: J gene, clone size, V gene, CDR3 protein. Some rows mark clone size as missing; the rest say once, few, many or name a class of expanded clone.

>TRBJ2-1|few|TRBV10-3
CAIKGAPKGEQFF
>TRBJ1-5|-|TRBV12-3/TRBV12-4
CASSLAGGGFSNQPQHF
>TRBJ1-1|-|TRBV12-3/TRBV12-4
CASKTGGTVGEAFF
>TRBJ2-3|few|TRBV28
CASSQGGASTDTQYF
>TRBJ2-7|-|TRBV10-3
CAISGGGPEQYF
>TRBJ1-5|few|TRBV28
CASTSGDRPQHF
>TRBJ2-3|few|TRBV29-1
CSVSGRAATDTQYF
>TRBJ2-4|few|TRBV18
CASSPIYGARTKNIQYF
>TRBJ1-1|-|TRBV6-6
CASTHPPGRMNTEAFF
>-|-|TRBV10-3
CAISDWTSGPNEQFF
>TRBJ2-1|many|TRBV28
CASSLGRFEQFF
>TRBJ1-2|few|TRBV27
CASSLRAGGGYGYTF
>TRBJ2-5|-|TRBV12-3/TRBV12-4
CASSFGQGGKTQYF
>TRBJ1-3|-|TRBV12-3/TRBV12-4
CASSFSDRVGNTIYF
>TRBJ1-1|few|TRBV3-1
CASRQPRGEAFF
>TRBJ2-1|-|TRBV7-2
CASSLDPQGVVNEQFF
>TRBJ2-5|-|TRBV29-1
CCFREQETQYF
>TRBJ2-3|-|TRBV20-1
CSAIKFGTSVGTDTQYF
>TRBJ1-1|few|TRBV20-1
CSARDRDRNTEAFF
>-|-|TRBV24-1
CATSDPGTGYYNEQFF
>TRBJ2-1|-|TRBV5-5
CASSFEKARAEQFF
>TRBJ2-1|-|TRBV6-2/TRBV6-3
CASTETGVKQFF
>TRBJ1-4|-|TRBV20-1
CAVLGIGEKLFF
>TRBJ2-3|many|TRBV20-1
CSASRGGIGSTDTQYF
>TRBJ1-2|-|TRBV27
CASSSTGTGVNYGYTF
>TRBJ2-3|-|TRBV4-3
CASSQVSGRAGDTQYF
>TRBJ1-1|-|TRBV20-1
CSATPGHLNTEAFF
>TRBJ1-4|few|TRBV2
CASSLDRISEKLFF
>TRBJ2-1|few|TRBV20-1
CSAPGTWSSYNEQFF
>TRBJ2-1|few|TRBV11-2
CASSYTLTGTSSYNEQFF
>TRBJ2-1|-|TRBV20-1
CSARDIGLAGGARNEQFF
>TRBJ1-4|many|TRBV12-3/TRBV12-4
CASSLGGAHYPINEKLFF
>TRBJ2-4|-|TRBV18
CASSPSSSPWNIQYF
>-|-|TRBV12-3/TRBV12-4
CASSQSKETQYF
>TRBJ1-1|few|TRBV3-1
CASSLRQGVKAFF